These T cell receptor beta chains were read from a single sample in a study of cytomegalovirus exposure and HLA in healthy donors. Repertoires were generated with immunoSEQ multiplex PCR, while TCRdb's copy carries only in-frame clones and drops some. This table lists about 44,000 clones. Input material: PBMCs. These receptor sequences come from a male donor in good health and CMV-seronegative. Each CDR3 is given with its conserved first and last residue. Fields, in order: J gene, D gene, V gene, CDR3 DNA, CDR3 protein. The D gene is left open where the match is weak.

TRBJ1-5 NA TRBV30 TGTGCCTGGAGTCAGGGTGGCAATCAGCCCCAGCATTTT CAWSQGGNQPQHF
TRBJ2-2 NA TRBV29-1 TGCAGCGTTGAATCCATAAGGAGCGGGGAGCTGTTTTTT CSVESIRSGELFF
TRBJ2-5 TRBD2 TRBV7-9 TGTGCCAGCAGCTTAGCGAGCGGGGGCTTGGGAGAGACCCAGTACTTC CASSLASGGLGETQYF
TRBJ2-7 TRBD2 TRBV10-3 TGTGCCATCAGTGGAGGGAGGGCCTACGAGCAGTACTTC CAISGGRAYEQYF
TRBJ2-3 TRBD2 TRBV2 TGCGCCAGCAGTGAATCGTCGGGAGGGCAAGATACGCAGTATTTT CASSESSGGQDTQYF
TRBJ2-3 TRBD1 TRBV7-2 TGTGCCAGCAGCTTAGTAGGGGGCCATTTAGATACGCAGTATTTT CASSLVGGHLDTQYF
TRBJ1-6 NA TRBV28 TGTGCCAGCCACACGGGGTCCGATAATTCACCCCTCCACTTT CASHTGSDNSPLHF
TRBJ2-1 TRBD1 TRBV6-5 TGTGCCAGCAGTGGGGACAGCCACAATGAGCAGTTCTTC CASSGDSHNEQFF
TRBJ1-1 NA TRBV28 TGTGCCAGCCTTAGCGGCGACGTGAACACTGAAGCTTTCTTT CASLSGDVNTEAFF
TRBJ2-7 TRBD1 TRBV5-1 TGCGCCAGCAGCCCCCGGGACAGGGGGCAATGGCAGTACTTC CASSPRDRGQWQYF
TRBJ1-4 NA TRBV18 TGTGCCAGCTCACCTGAAAGGGGAAAGGAAAAACTGTTTTTT CASSPERGKEKLFF
TRBJ2-3 NA TRBV7-9 TGTGCCAGCAGCTTCCCGACGACTAGTTGGGGCACAGATACGCAGTATTTT CASSFPTTSWGTDTQYF
TRBJ2-5 NA TRBV25-1 TGTGCCAGCGGTGGAGGGACAGAGGAGACCCAGTACTTC CASGGGTEETQYF
TRBJ1-4 NA TRBV18 TGTGCCGGCTCACCGGGCGGCCGGACAGCGAGTAATGAAAAACTGTTTTTT CAGSPGGRTASNEKLFF
TRBJ2-3 TRBD2 TRBV7-3 TGTGCCAGCAGCTATAGCGGGAGACCCACAGATACGCAGTATTTT CASSYSGRPTDTQYF
TRBJ2-7 TRBD2 TRBV18 TGTGCCAGCTCATCTACGGCGACTAGCGGATCCTACGAGCAGTACTTC CASSSTATSGSYEQYF
TRBJ2-1 TRBD2 TRBV6-5 TGTGCCAGCAGCGGGACTAGCGGGACATCCAATGAGCAGTTCTTC CASSGTSGTSNEQFF
TRBJ2-7 NA TRBV15 TGTGCGACCAGGGGCCCCGAGGGAATCGGTGGCTACGAGCAGTACTTC CATRGPEGIGGYEQYF
TRBJ2-3 TRBD2 TRBV27 TGTGCCAGCACCACTATAGCGGGAGGGAGCACAGATACGCAGTATTTT CASTTIAGGSTDTQYF
TRBJ1-5 TRBD1 TRBV5-1 TGCGCCAGCAGCTTGGCCGGGACAGATCAGCCCCAGCATTTT CASSLAGTDQPQHF
TRBJ2-3 TRBD2 TRBV9 TGTGCCAGCAGCGTAGCGGGAGGGCCTCATGACACAGATACGCAGTATTTT CASSVAGGPHDTDTQYF
TRBJ1-2 NA TRBV2 TGTGCCAGCAGCCACTTTAACTATGGCTACACCTTC CASSHFNYGYTF
TRBJ2-7 TRBD1 TRBV19 TGTGCCAGTGAACGGACAGGGGGCATCGACGAGCAGTACTTC CASERTGGIDEQYF
TRBJ1-1 NA TRBV5-1 TGCGCCAGCAGCGCGGGCATCGCAGGGGCGTCGAACACTGAAGCTTTCTTT CASSAGIAGASNTEAFF
TRBJ1-3 NA TRBV18 TGTGCCAGCTCACCATCATTAGTGGGCAGGGTGAATGGAAACACCATATATTTT CASSPSLVGRVNGNTIYF
TRBJ2-5 NA TRBV27 TGTGCCAGCAGTTTATTGGACAGCTGGGAGACCCAGTACTTC CASSLLDSWETQYF
TRBJ2-1 NA TRBV5-1 TGCGCCAGCAGCTTGACCCGACTCATCCGGGGCAATGAGCAGTTCTTC CASSLTRLIRGNEQFF
TRBJ2-1 TRBD1 TRBV6-6 TGTGCCAGCAGCCCGACAGGGGCCCTTGGCAAGGAGCAGTTCTTC CASSPTGALGKEQFF
TRBJ2-7 NA TRBV5-1 TGCGCCAGCAGCTCCCTCGCCTACGAGCAGTACTTC CASSSLAYEQYF
TRBJ2-7 TRBD1 TRBV4-3 TGCGCCAGCAGCCAAGCCGCCGGGACAGGAGCCTACGAGCAGTACTTC CASSQAAGTGAYEQYF
TRBJ1-5 NA TRBV6-5 TGTGCCAGCAGTTACGGAGAAGGGGATCAGCCCCAGCATTTT CASSYGEGDQPQHF
TRBJ1-1 TRBD1 TRBV25-1 TGTGCCAGCAGTGAAGGGGACAGGTCGAAAGCTTTCTTT CASSEGDRSKAFF
TRBJ1-5 TRBD1 TRBV7-8 TGTGCCAGCAGTTTTTTAGGGACAGGGAATCAGCCCCAGCATTTT CASSFLGTGNQPQHF
TRBJ1-5 NA TRBV7-9 TGTGCCAGCAGCTTTGGGGAGGCGGAAAATCAGCCCCAGCATTTT CASSFGEAENQPQHF
TRBJ1-3 NA TRBV7-9 TGTGCCAGCAGCGATGGTCGAACAGGGCCGGGCTCTGGAAACACCATATATTTT CASSDGRTGPGSGNTIYF
TRBJ1-2 NA TRBV19 TGTGCCAGTAGTATGGTCAGTCGATTATCGGGTGGCTACACCTTC CASSMVSRLSGGYTF
TRBJ2-7 TRBD1 TRBV11-2 TGTGCCAGCAGCTTAGGGACAGGGGTTTACGAGCAGTACTTC CASSLGTGVYEQYF
TRBJ1-5 TRBD1 TRBV11-2 TGTGCCAGCAGCTTAGGGGACAGGAGTAGCAATCAGCCCCAGCATTTT CASSLGDRSSNQPQHF
TRBJ2-1 NA TRBV15 TGTGCCACCAGCAGAGTAGCGGTCTCCTACAATGAGCAGTTCTTC CATSRVAVSYNEQFF
TRBJ2-4 NA TRBV19 TGTGCCAGTGGCGGGTGGGAATGGGACATTCAGTACTTC CASGGWEWDIQYF
TRBJ2-1 TRBD2 TRBV28 TGTGCCAGCAGAATTCCGGGACTAGCGGACAATGAGCAGTTCTTC CASRIPGLADNEQFF
TRBJ1-2 NA TRBV29-1 TGCAGCGTTGATTGGGGCTTCTATGGCTACACCTTC CSVDWGFYGYTF
TRBJ2-7 TRBD1 TRBV19 TGTGCCAGTCAAGGGACAGGGGGCATATACGAGCAGTACTTC CASQGTGGIYEQYF
TRBJ2-2 NA TRBV29-1 TGCAGCGTTGTCCCCCAAAACACCAGGGAGCTGTTTTTT CSVVPQNTRELFF
TRBJ1-3 TRBD1 TRBV4-1 TGCGCCAGCAGAGAAACAGGGGCTGGAAACACCATATATTTT CASRETGAGNTIYF
TRBJ2-3 TRBD2 TRBV16 TGTGCCAGCAGCCAGCGGCAGGGAGGGACAGATACGCAGTATTTT CASSQRQGGTDTQYF
TRBJ2-7 TRBD1 TRBV6-6 TGTGCCAGCAGTCGCAGGGACAGCTCCTACGAGCAGTACTTC CASSRRDSSYEQYF
TRBJ2-7 TRBD1 TRBV19 TGTGCCAGCGGACAGGGGGGATACGAGCAGTACTTC CASGQGGYEQYF
TRBJ2-1 TRBD2 TRBV4-2 TGTGCCAGCAGCCAAGCCCCTTTTAGCGGGAATAGCTACAATGAGCAGTTCTTC CASSQAPFSGNSYNEQFF
TRBJ1-2 NA TRBV18 TGTGCCAGCTCACCCGTAAGGGGCGACTATGGCTACACCTTC CASSPVRGDYGYTF
TRBJ1-2 NA TRBV13 TGTGCCAGCAGCCAACGGGCCCCAGGGGAAGATGGCTACACCTTC CASSQRAPGEDGYTF